The 20 T cell receptor beta chains below were found in one sample sequenced in a study of T cell responses to AZD1222 COVID-19 vaccine. Generated by immunoSEQ multiplex PCR, the TCRdb table keeps only in-frame clones and is missing some. The sample holds 150,000 or so clones, about 93% seen once. The sequencing used peripheral blood, collected on day 0 of AZD1222 vaccination. These receptors came from an adult in good health.

The chain links TRBV5-1 to TRBJ2-1, with a tentative D call TRBD1 (5 bases). The CDR3 extends over 15 amino acids. V lost 0 bases, J lost 2 bases, and 9 bases lay in between. Looked up from germline, CDR1 is SGHRS and CDR2 is YFSETQ. CDR3 loop: CASSLAGSAYNEQFF. The CDR3, as DNA: TGCGCCAGCAGCTTGGCAGGGTCCGCCTACAATGAGCAGTTCTTC.

This chain connects TRBV5-1 to TRBJ2-2; D call uncertain. V shed 0 bases and J shed 2 bases, with 8 bases lying between them. This CDR3 contains 15 residues. Germline V lookup: CDR1 SGHRS, CDR2 YFSETQ. CDR3 in amino acids: CASSLGQTNTGELFF. The CDR3 DNA sequence: TGCGCCAGCAGCTTGGGTCAGACTAACACCGGGGAGCTGTTTTTT.

This clone was seen a single time. The chain carries TRBV6-5 and TRBJ2-7, with TRBD1 identical over 7 bases. The V segment lost 6 bases and the J segment 5 bases; nucleotides outside the gene matches: 13. The germline V gene encodes CDR1 MNHEY and CDR2 SVGAGI. There are 15 residues in the CDR3. DNA of the CDR3: TGTGCCAGCAGCCACGGGGCACAGGGGATGAACGAGCAGTACTTC. Amino acids: CASSHGAQGMNEQYF.

CDR3 residues: CASSLAVHYEQYF. In nucleotides, the CDR3 is TGTGCCAGCAGTTTGGCGGTACACTACGAGCAGTACTTC. The chain combines TRBV12-3 or TRBV12-4 with TRBJ2-7; D ambiguous. With 3 bases removed from V and 3 bases from J, the gap between germline ends came to 9 bases. CDR3 length equals 13 residues.

This chain links TRBV30 with TRBJ1-4; tentative D call: TRBD1 (6 bases). The CDR3 extends over 15 amino acids. Trimming removed 1 base at V and 8 bases at J, with 17 bases between. Per the germline V gene, CDR1 is GTSNPN and CDR2 is SVGIG (reference sequence). The CDR3 sequence is CAWSAPGGLNEKLFF. CDR3 in DNA: TGTGCCTGGAGTGCCCCCGGGGGGCTGAACGAAAAACTGTTTTTT.

The rearrangement links TRBV28 to TRBJ2-7, with D possibly being TRBD1 (6 bases). V was trimmed by 4 bases and J by 2 bases, leaving 12 bases between them. The germline V gene encodes CDR1 MDHEN and CDR2 SYDVKM. The CDR3 length is 14 residues. The CDR3 sequence: CASSSGAPPYEQYF. The CDR3 region has the DNA TGTGCCAGCAGTTCAGGGGCCCCTCCCTACGAGCAGTACTTC.

This clone was counted only a few times. The chain uses TRBV6-5 and TRBJ1-2; a weak D match, TRBD1 (6 bases). Trimming stripped 2 bases from V and 0 bases from J, with 7 bases between. The germline V gene encodes CDR1 MNHEY and CDR2 SVGAGI. The CDR3 contains 14 residues. CDR3 coding DNA: TGTGCCAGCAGTTACCGGACAGCTAACTATGGCTACACCTTC. Translating it yields CASSYRTANYGYTF.

The rearrangement joins TRBV3-1 (or the pseudogene TRBV3-2) to TRBJ1-2; D remains ambiguous. Trimming cost V 2 bases and J 4 bases, with 17 bases left between them. This CDR3 contains 16 residues. CDR1 is LGHDT and CDR2 is YNNKEL in the germline V gene (reference sequence). As DNA, the CDR3 is TGTGCCAGCAGCCAACGGGTTAGTCCGTCCCGCTATGGCTACACCTTC. Amino acids: CASSQRVSPSRYGYTF.

The count of this clone is one. This chain joins TRBV6-2 or TRBV6-3 and TRBJ2-1; D gene ambiguous. The length of the CDR3 is 14 residues. V was trimmed by 0 bases and J by 13 bases, leaving 16 bases between them. The germline V gene encodes CDR1 MNHEY and CDR2 SVGEGT. Here the CDR3 reads CASSYSQPNGNQFF. The DNA for the CDR3 is TGTGCCAGCAGTTACTCGCAACCAAATGGGAATCAGTTCTTC.

This chain uses TRBV5-1 with TRBJ1-4; D not certain. The germline V and J ends were trimmed by 4 bases and 8 bases, with 15 bases remaining between them. CDR3 length equals 14 residues. Germline-derived CDR1 and CDR2 are SGHRS and YFSETQ. DNA for the CDR3: TGCGCCAGCAGCGTGACTTCATTTCAGGAAAAACTGTTTTTT. Encoded protein: CASSVTSFQEKLFF.

The genes are TRBV4-3 and TRBJ1-1; D is possibly TRBD1 (5 bases). Germline V CDR1 and CDR2: LGHNA, YSLEER. The CDR3 extends over 12 amino acids. V shed 8 bases and J shed 5 bases, with 12 bases lying between them. DNA of the CDR3: TGCGCCAGCTCCTTAGGGGAAACTGAAGCTTTCTTT. The encoded protein is CASSLGETEAFF.

This clone appeared a single time. The V gene is TRBV27, the J gene TRBJ2-1; 7 bases match TRBD2. Looked up from germline, CDR1 is MNHEY and CDR2 is SMNVEV (reference sequence). V was clipped by 7 bases and J by 7 bases; unmatched bases: 10. This CDR3 is 14 amino acids long. The CDR3, as DNA: TGTGCCAGCATGGGGCTCGGACTAGTGAATGAGCAGTTCTTC. It codes for CASMGLGLVNEQFF.

The chain is built from TRBV7-2 and TRBJ1-2, with TRBD1 matching over 9 bases. V lost 3 bases, J lost 7 bases, and 6 bases stayed unmatched. Per germline, CDR1 SGHTA and CDR2 FQGNSA. The CDR3 is made up of 14 amino acids. DNA for the CDR3: TGTGCCAGCAGCTTCAACAGGGGGCGAATTGGCTACACCTTC. Residues: CASSFNRGRIGYTF.

J is TRBJ1-2 and V is TRBV4-1, with D unclear. Germline V gene sequence: CDR1 MGHRA, CDR2 YSYEKL. This CDR3 has 15 residues. Trimming stripped 0 bases from V and 2 bases from J, with 10 bases between. The CDR3 protein is CASSQDKGRNYGYTF. The CDR3 DNA is TGCGCCAGCAGCCAAGACAAGGGTAGGAACTATGGCTACACCTTC.

V is TRBV28 and J is TRBJ1-1; tentative D call: TRBD1 (5 bases). Trimming cost V 7 bases and J 9 bases, with 21 bases left between them. The length of the CDR3 is 14 residues. The V gene's germline CDR1 is MDHEN and CDR2 SYDVKM. CDR3 in amino acids: CASIQNAPRQQAFF. The CDR3 region has the DNA TGTGCCAGCATACAGAACGCCCCACGACAGCAAGCTTTCTTT.

The V gene is TRBV5-5, the J gene TRBJ2-3; no definite D call. The CDR3 runs 12 residues. Germline V gene data show CDR1 as SGHKS and CDR2 as YYEKEE (reference sequence). Trimming shortened V by 5 bases and J by 3 bases, and 7 bases separated the two germline ends. CDR3 residues: CASRDSTDTQYF. The CDR3 bases are TGTGCCAGCAGAGACTCGACAGATACGCAGTATTTT. Full variable domain (outside the CDR3, taken from reference TRBV5-5 and TRBJ2-3): DAGVTQSPTHLIKTRGQQVTLRCSPISGHKSVSWYQQVLGQGPQFIFQYYEKEERGRGNFPDRFSARQFPNYSSELNVNALLLGDSALYLCASRDSTDTQYFGPGTRLTVL.

The chain uses TRBV7-9 and TRBJ2-7, with a weak D call TRBD2 (5 bases). The CDR3 totals 13 residues. Germline V gene data show CDR1 as SEHNR and CDR2 as FQNEAQ (reference sequence). The germline V and J ends were trimmed by 1 base and 6 bases, with 10 bases remaining between them. CDR3 loop: CASSLDLEGEQYF. The CDR3 DNA reads TGTGCCAGCAGCTTAGACTTAGAGGGCGAGCAGTACTTC.

The chain links TRBV5-6 to TRBJ2-1, with D perhaps assigned TRBD1 or TRBD2 (5 bases each). The V end was cut by 4 bases, the J end by 9 bases, with 11 bases between. Germline lookup yields CDR1 SGHDT and CDR2 YYEEEE. The CDR3 runs to 12 residues. As DNA, the CDR3 is TGTGCCAGCAGCCGGGGCGGAGGTGAGCAGTTCTTC. Its translation is CASSRGGGEQFF.

The gene calls are TRBV28 and TRBJ1-4; tentative D call: TRBD1 (6 bases). In germline, CDR1 is MDHEN, CDR2 SYDVKM. V dropped 4 bases and J dropped 8 bases, with 14 bases sitting between them. This CDR3 has 14 amino acids. The CDR3 is CASSSTGIGEKLFF. CDR3 DNA: TGTGCCAGCAGTTCCACAGGGATTGGAGAAAAACTGTTTTTT.

J is TRBJ2-1 and V is TRBV5-8, with 9 nucleotides matching TRBD2. V was clipped by 1 base and J by 4 bases; unmatched bases: 9. CDR1 and CDR2 (germline): SGHTS, YDEGEE. The CDR3 runs to 17 residues. The CDR3 DNA is TGTGCCAGCAGCTTGTACTTAGCGGGAGTGGGTTACAATGAGCAGTTCTTC. Protein: CASSLYLAGVGYNEQFF.